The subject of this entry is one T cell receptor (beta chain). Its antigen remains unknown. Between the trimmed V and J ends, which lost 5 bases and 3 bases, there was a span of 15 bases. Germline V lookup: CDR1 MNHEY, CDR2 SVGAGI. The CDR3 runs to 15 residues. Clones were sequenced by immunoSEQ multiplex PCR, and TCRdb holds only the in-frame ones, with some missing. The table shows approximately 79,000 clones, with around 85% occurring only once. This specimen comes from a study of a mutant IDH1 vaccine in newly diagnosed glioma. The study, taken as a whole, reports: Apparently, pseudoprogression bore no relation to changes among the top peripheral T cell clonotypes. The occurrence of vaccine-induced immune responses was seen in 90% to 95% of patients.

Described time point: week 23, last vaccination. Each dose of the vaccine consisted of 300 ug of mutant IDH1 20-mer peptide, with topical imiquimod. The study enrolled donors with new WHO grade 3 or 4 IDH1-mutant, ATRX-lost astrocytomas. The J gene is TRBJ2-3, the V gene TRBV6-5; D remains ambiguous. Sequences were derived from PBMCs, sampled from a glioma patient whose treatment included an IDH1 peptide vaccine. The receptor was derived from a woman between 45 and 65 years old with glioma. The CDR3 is CASSRQSARTDTQYF. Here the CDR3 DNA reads TGTGCCAGCAGTCGTCAATCAGCGCGGACAGATACGCAGTATTTT.